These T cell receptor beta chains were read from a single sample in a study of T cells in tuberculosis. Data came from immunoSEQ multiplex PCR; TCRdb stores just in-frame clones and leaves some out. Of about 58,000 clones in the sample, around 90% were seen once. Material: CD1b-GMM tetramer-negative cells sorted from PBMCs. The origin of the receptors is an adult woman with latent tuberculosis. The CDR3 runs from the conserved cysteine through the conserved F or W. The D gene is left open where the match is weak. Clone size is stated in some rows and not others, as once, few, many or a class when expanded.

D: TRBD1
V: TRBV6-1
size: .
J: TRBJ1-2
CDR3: CASSGQGYGYTF
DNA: TGTGCCAGCAGTGGACAGGGGTATGGCTACACCTTC

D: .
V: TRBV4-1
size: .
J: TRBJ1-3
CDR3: CASSQGWGTDRRSGNTIYF
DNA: TGCGCCAGCAGCCAAGGCTGGGGCACAGACCGCCGCTCTGGAAACACCATATATTTT

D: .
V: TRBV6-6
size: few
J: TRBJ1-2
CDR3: CASRGGPSHGYTF
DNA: TGTGCCAGCAGAGGGGGACCCTCCCATGGCTACACCTTC

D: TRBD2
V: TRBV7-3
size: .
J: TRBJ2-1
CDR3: CASSLPGGPRSEQFF
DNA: TGTGCCAGCAGCTTACCGGGAGGGCCTAGGTCTGAGCAGTTCTTC

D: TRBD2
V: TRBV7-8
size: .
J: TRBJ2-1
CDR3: CASSLAGGLHNEQFF
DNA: TGTGCCAGCAGCCTAGCGGGGGGGCTCCACAATGAGCAGTTCTTC

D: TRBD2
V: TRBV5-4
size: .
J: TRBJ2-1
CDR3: CASSRRGLAKNEQFF
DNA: TGTGCCAGCAGCCGTCGAGGACTAGCTAAAAATGAGCAGTTCTTC

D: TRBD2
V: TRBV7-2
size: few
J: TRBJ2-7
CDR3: CASSSRLAGDRDEQYF
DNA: TGTGCCAGCAGCAGTCGACTAGCGGGAGACCGGGACGAGCAGTACTTC

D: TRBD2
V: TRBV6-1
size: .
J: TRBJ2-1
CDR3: CASSASGSGANEQFF
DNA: TGTGCCAGCAGTGCCAGCGGTAGCGGGGCGAATGAGCAGTTCTTC

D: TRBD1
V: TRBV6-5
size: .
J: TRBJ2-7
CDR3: CASSYQTGQGRYEQYF
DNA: TGTGCCAGCAGTTACCAAACCGGACAGGGGCGGTACGAGCAGTACTTC

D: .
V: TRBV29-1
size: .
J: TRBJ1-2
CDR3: CSVGDSFYGYTF
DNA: TGCAGCGTTGGGGACTCCTTCTATGGCTACACCTTC

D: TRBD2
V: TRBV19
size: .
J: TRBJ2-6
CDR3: CASSIRWGGSGANVLTF
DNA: TGTGCCAGTAGTATCCGGTGGGGGGGTTCTGGGGCCAACGTCCTGACTTTC

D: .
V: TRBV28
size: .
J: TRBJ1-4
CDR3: CASSSFTGVHEKLFF
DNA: TGTGCCAGCAGTTCCTTTACGGGGGTCCATGAAAAACTGTTTTTT

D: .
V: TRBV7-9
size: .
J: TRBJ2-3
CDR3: CASSLVALRDPPTDTQYF
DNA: TGTGCCAGCAGCTTAGTAGCCCTCAGAGACCCCCCCACAGATACGCAGTATTTT

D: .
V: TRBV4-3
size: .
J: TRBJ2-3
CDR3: CASSQTGGDTQYF
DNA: TGCGCCAGCAGCCAAACAGGAGGGGATACGCAGTATTTT

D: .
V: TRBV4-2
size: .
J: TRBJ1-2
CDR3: CASSQDSGGVAAYTF
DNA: TGTGCCAGCAGCCAAGATTCGGGAGGGGTTGCGGCCTACACCTTC

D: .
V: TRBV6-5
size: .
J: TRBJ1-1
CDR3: CASSAPPGQNTEAFF
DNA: TGTGCCAGCAGCGCCCCTCCGGGACAGAACACTGAAGCTTTCTTT

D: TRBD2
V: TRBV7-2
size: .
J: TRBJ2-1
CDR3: CASSLIGGGAPNEQFF
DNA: TGTGCCAGCAGCTTAATTGGCGGGGGGGCCCCCAATGAGCAGTTCTTC

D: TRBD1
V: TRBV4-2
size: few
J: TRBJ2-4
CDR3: CASSQTKGTGGAKNIQYF
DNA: TGTGCCAGCAGCCAGACAAAAGGGACAGGGGGAGCCAAAAACATTCAGTACTTC

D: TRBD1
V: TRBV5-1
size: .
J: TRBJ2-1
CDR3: CASSLDRGDINEQFF
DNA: TGCGCCAGCAGCTTGGACAGGGGAGACATCAATGAGCAGTTCTTC

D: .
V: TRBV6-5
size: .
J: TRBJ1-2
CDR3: CASTEQGYGYTF
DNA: TGTGCCAGCACGGAACAGGGTTATGGCTACACCTTC

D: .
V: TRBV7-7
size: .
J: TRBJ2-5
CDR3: CASSPLRQGLLQETQYF
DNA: TGTGCTAGCAGCCCCCTCCGACAAGGCCTCCTCCAAGAGACCCAGTACTTC

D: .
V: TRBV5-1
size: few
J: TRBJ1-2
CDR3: CASSLEQKGYGYTF
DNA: TGCGCCAGCAGCTTGGAACAGAAAGGCTATGGCTACACCTTC

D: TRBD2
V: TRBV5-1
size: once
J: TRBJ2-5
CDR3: CASSSGLAGSGETQYF
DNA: TGCGCCAGCAGCTCCGGACTAGCGGGTTCGGGTGAGACCCAGTACTTC

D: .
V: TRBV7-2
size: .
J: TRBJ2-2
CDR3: CASRHPRGRIGELFF
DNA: TGTGCCAGCAGACACCCCCGAGGCCGGATCGGGGAGCTGTTTTTT